This T cell receptor (beta chain) is from a study of shared clonotypes between healthy human individuals. Measured with immunoSEQ multiplex PCR; TCRdb has only the in-frame clones, and not every one. This sample yields just over 2,000,000 clones, of which 90% to 95% are seen a single time; under 0.15% belongs to the top ten. Those who donated, Caucasian adults without exception, all lived in Nashville, Tennessee. CD4+ cells yielded CD45RA+ naive and CD45RA-negative memory subsets. CDR1 and CDR2 (germline): MNHEY, SMNVEV (reference sequence). Between the trimmed V and J ends, which lost 4 bases and 8 bases, there was a span of 17 bases. The length of the CDR3 is 14 residues.

The chain has TRBV27 and TRBJ1-2; D unclear. The source is a man between 18 and 35 years old in good health. Material: naive CD4+ T cells sorted from blood. Subset given: CD45RA+ positively selected. This CDR3 reads CASSSLVPKGGYTF. CDR3 sequence (DNA): TGTGCCAGCAGTTCCCTAGTCCCCAAGGGAGGCTACACCTTC.